This T cell receptor (beta chain) stems from a study of blood T cell repertoires in COVID-19. At the level of the study: Both acute and convalescent COVID-19 samples were obtained from the United States, Italy and Spain.

Measured with immunoSEQ multiplex PCR; TCRdb has only the in-frame clones, and not every one. The sample contains more than 300,000 clones, around 87% of which appear only once. This clonotype was obtained from a woman in her thirties with COVID-19, enrolled during active disease. Specimen: peripheral blood.

In DNA, the CDR3 is TGTGCCAGCAGTTCCCTAACAGGGGGGGCTAGCACAGATACGCAGTATTTT. Protein sequence: CASSSLTGGASTDTQYF. This chain connects TRBV28 to TRBJ2-3; a possible D gene is TRBD1 (8 bases). In germline, CDR1 is MDHEN, CDR2 SYDVKM. Trimming took off 4 bases at V and 0 bases at J, with 17 bases between the two ends. This CDR3 is 17 amino acids long. Full variable domain (outside the CDR3, taken from reference TRBV28 and TRBJ2-3): DVKVTQSSRYLVKRTGEKVFLECVQDMDHENMFWYRQDPGLGLRLIYFSYDVKMKEKGDIPEGYSVSREKKERFSLILESASTNQTSMYLCASSSLTGGASTDTQYFGPGTRLTVL.